This record concerns one T cell receptor beta chain sequence. Its antigen is unknown. This PCR relied on a set of 60 Vbeta primers and 13 Jbeta primers. Clones were read by immunoSEQ multiplex PCR, and TCRdb kept only the in-frame ones, dropping some. The sample shows 200,000 to 250,000 clones, about 86% of them seen only once. Germline assignment: CDR1 SGDLS and CDR2 YYNGEE. Trimming took off 2 bases at V and 1 base at J, with 10 bases between the two ends. The CDR3 runs 15 residues. The data are from a study of cytomegalovirus exposure and HLA in healthy donors. General study findings and limits: Later genetic work tied a missense DCLRE1C variant to beta-chain V and J trimming.

This receptor was obtained from a woman aged 55-75 years in good health and CMV-seropositive. The chain combines TRBV9 with TRBJ1-5; D not resolved. The sample comprised PBMCs. DNA of the CDR3: TGTGCCAGCAGCGTCAACGGAGAGAGCAATCAGCCCCAGCATTTT. Translation: CASSVNGESNQPQHF.